A single sample gave rise to the 5 T cell receptor beta chains below, sequenced in a study of human T cells and chemical hapten exposure. TCRdb analysed the RACE reads with MiXCR anew, one entry per CDR3 protein. Found here are 42,000 or so distinct CDR3 sequences, approximately 9% of them singletons; the top ten hold roughly 15%. Time point specified: patch test 2, 6 weeks after DPC sensitization. Treatment reported: therapeutic diphenylcyclopropenone sensitization with weekly scalp DPC. This specimen was whole blood, taken in connection with sensitization to the hapten diphenylcyclopropenone (DPC). All receptors derive from a woman in her thirties or forties with alopecia areata. Some clones in this sample may be carry-over from other donors' samples.

Many counts were recorded for this clonotype. The V and J genes are TRBV6-6 and TRBJ1-1, with 8 bases lining up with TRBD1. Per the germline V gene, CDR1 is MNHNY and CDR2 is SVGAGI (reference sequence). J was trimmed by 3 bases and V by 6 bases; bases with no gene match: 3. This CDR3 region has 13 residues. The CDR3 DNA is TGTGCCAGCAGCCTGACAGGGGACACTGAAGCTTTCTTT. This gives the protein CASSLTGDTEAFF.

This clonotype was counted many times. The chain is built from TRBV7-9 and TRBJ2-7; D remains unclear. Germline V gene sequence: CDR1 SEHNR, CDR2 FQNEAQ (reference sequence). The CDR3 spans 17 residues. Trimming stripped 1 base from V and 4 bases from J, with 20 bases between. CDR3 in DNA: TGTGCCAGCAGCTTAGTTTCCCTCATCCCTGGGTTATACGAGCAGTACTTC. It yields the protein CASSLVSLIPGLYEQYF.

The chain links TRBV9 to TRBJ1-1, with a possible D match to TRBD1 (5 bases). The CDR3 extends over 15 amino acids. Germline V CDR1 and CDR2: SGDLS, YYNGEE. V lost 4 bases to trimming and J lost 1 base, with 14 bases between them. CDR3 bases: TGTGCCAGCAGCCAGACCGGGGGAGCGAACACTGAAGCTTTCTTT. Its translation: CASSQTGGANTEAFF.

Ten or more counts support this clonotype. The chain recombines TRBV2 with TRBJ1-6; D is uncertain. The CDR3 runs 14 residues. Between the trimmed V and J ends, which lost 6 bases and 10 bases, there was a span of 16 bases. Germline CDR1 and CDR2: SNHLY and FYNNEI. DNA of the CDR3: TGTGCCAGCAGATCAGGAGTTCAGGAATCACCCCTCCACTTT. It yields the protein CASRSGVQESPLHF.

This clonotype has a count of ten or more. V and J are TRBV7-3 and TRBJ1-2; 7 bases agree with TRBD1. J gave up 4 bases and V 6 bases, and 11 bases lay outside the gene matches. Germline V gives CDR1 SGHTA, CDR2 FQGTGA. CDR3 length: 15 residues. The CDR3, as DNA: TGTGCCAGCAGTTACGACAGGGTCTCCCTCTATGGCTACACCTTC. Protein product: CASSYDRVSLYGYTF.